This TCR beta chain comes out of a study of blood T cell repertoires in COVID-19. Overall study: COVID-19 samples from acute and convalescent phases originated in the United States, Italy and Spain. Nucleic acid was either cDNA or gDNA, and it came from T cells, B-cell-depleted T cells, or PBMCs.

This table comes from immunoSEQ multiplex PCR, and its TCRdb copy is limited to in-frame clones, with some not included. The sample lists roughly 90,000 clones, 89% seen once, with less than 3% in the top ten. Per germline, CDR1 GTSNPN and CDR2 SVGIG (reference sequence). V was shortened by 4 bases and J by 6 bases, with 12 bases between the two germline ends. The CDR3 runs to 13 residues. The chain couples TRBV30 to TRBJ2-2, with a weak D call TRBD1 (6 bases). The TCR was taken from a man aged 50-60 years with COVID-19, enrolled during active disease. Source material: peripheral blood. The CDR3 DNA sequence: TGTGCCTGGAAACAGGGAAGATCCGGGGAGCTGTTTTTT. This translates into CAWKQGRSGELFF.